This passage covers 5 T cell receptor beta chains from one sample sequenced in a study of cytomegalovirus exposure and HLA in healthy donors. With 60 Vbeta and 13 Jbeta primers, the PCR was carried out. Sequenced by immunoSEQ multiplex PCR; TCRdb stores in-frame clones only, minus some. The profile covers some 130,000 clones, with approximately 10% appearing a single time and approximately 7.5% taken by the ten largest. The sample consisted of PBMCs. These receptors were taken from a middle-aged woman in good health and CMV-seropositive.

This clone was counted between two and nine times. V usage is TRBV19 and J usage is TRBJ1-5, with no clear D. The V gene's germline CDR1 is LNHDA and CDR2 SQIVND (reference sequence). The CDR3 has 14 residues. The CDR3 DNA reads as TGTGCAGGTTCTTCGAGGTCTTCCAATCAGCCCCAGCATTTT. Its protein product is CAGSSRSSNQPQHF.

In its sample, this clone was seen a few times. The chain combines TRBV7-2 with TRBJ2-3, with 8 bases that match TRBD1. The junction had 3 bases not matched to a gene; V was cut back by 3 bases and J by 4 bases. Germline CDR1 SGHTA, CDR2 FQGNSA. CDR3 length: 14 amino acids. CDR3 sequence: CASSFSRGPDTQYF. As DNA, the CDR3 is TGTGCCAGCAGCTTTAGCAGGGGGCCAGATACGCAGTATTTT.

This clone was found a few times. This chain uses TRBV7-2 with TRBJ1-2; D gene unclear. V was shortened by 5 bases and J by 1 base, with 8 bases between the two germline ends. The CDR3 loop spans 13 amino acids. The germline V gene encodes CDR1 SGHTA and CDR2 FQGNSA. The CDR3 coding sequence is TGTGCCAGCAGCCCCCCCGGTAACTATGGCTACACCTTC. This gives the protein CASSPPGNYGYTF.

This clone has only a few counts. The CDR3 sequence: CASSLEGREQYF. The CDR3 region has the DNA TGTGCCAGCAGCTTAGAGGGGCGCGAGCAGTACTTC. This chain uses TRBV7-9 with TRBJ2-7; TRBD1 might be the D (5 bases). The germline V gene has CDR1 SEHNR and CDR2 FQNEAQ (reference sequence). The CDR3 has 12 amino acids. V was clipped by 1 base and J by 6 bases, with 7 bases between them. Full variable domain (remainder filled in from reference TRBV7-9 and TRBJ2-7): DTGVSQNPRHKITKRGQNVTFRCDPISEHNRLYWYRQTLGQGPEFLTYFQNEAQLEKSRLLSDRFSAERPKGSFSTLEIQRTEQGDSAMYLCASSLEGREQYFGPGTRLTVT.

CDR3 sequence (DNA): TGCGCCAGCAGCCAAGAGTCACAGATAAACACTGAAGCTTTCTTT. Translating gives CASSQESQINTEAFF. The chain combines TRBV4-1 with TRBJ1-1; D gene uncertain. The CDR3 consists of 15 residues. Germline loops: CDR1 MGHRA, CDR2 YSYEKL. Trimming took 0 bases from V and 2 from J, leaving 10 bases between them.